This T cell receptor beta chain was found in a study of T cell clonality in common variable immunodeficiency. Produced via immunoSEQ multiplex PCR; TCRdb's table is partial and in-frame only. This repertoire holds roughly 40,000 clones, and none appear only once. This clone was counted ten times or more. The antigen is not known. The sequenced fragment ends 3 residues before the CDR3 boundary, so the rest is inferred from the germline J gene. Study results and limitations: Compared with healthy controls, CVID subjects showed increased TCRbeta clonality, mostly in about a third.

The CDR3 runs 16 residues. Germline CDR1 and CDR2: DFQATT and SNEGSKA (reference sequence). The trim removed 6 bases at V and 0 bases at J, leaving 5 bases unmatched. The TCR was taken from a person aged 18-70 years in good health. The chain employs TRBV20-1 and TRBJ1-6; 10 bases map to TRBD1. The source material was peripheral blood mononuclear cells. CDR3 bases read: TGCAGTGCCCTGGGACAGGGGAGCTCCTATAATTCACCC. This encodes CSALGQGSSYNSP. The whole CDR3 protein reads CSALGQGSSYNSPLHF.